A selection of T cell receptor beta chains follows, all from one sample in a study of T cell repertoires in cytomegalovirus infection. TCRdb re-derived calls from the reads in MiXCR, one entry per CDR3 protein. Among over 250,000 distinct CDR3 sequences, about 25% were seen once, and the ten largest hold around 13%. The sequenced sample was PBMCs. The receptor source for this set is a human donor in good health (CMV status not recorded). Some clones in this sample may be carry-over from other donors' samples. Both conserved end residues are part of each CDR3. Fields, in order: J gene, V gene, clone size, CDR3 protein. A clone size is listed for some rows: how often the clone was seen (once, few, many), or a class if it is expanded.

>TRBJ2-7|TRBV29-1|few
CSVTWTSSYEQYF
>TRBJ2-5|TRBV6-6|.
CASMLSFQETQYF
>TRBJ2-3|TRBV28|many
CASSRLPGEAADTQYF
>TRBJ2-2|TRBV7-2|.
CASSFQRANTGELFF
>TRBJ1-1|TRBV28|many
CASSLVAGITEAFF
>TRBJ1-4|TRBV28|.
CASSEPGQGFANEKLFF
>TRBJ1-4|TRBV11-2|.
CASSLVGFREKLFF
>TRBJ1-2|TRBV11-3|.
CASSSRTWWGYTF
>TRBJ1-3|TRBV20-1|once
CSARYPRGGYGNTIYF
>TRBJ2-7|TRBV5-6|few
CASSFGGGGYEQYF
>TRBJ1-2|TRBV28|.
CASENGQPSGYTF
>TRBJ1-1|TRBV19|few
CASSRRTGEAFF
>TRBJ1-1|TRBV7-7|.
CASSSRIMNTEAFF
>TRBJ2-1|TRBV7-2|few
CASSLASPPYNEQFF
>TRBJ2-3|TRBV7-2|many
CASSPLVSSGSRADTQYF
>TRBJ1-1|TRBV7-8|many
CATQVGDIGTEAFF
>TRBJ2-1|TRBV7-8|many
CASSLNNMGLAGYNEQFF
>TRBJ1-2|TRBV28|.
CASSQTSGSDGYTF
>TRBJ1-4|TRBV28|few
CASSLVGPATNEKLFF
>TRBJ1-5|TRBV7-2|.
CASSSLGGRGNQPQHF
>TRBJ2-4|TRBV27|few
CASSFDRGNIQYF
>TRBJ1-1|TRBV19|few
CASSILQGNTEAFF
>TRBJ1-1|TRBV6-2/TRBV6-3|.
CASRWDREATEAFF
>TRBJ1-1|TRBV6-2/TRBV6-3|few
CASNRAGNTEAFF
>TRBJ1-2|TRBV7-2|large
CASSPDPGQTYGYTF
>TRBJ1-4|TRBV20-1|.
CSARDRVRGFDEKLFF
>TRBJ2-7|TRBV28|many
CASSPPTGLSFEQYF
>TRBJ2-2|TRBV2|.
CASSSVSNTGELFF
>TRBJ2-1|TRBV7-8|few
CASSLARLAGGRSEQFF